The present entry profiles one T cell receptor beta chain with its context. Its target is unknown. These data come from a study of cytomegalovirus exposure and HLA in healthy donors. Looking at the study overall: Genotyping showed around 81% of 300 to 450 donors falling in the Caucasian-associated ancestry cluster. Study-wide findings and caveats: Donors were assumed by presence/absence analyses to have roughly uniform sequencing depth. The study recorded 160 or so TCR beta chains that were cytomegalovirus-associated.

The junction had 9 bases not matched to a gene; V was cut back by 3 bases and J by 5 bases. This CDR3 has 15 amino acids. Germline V lookup: CDR1 SGHDT, CDR2 YYEEEE. The PCR employed 60 Vbeta primers together with 13 Jbeta primers. Repertoires were generated with immunoSEQ multiplex PCR, while TCRdb's copy carries only in-frame clones and drops some. The sample lists over 120,000 clones; over 70% were seen once. The receptor was isolated from a man in his forties in good health and CMV-seronegative. Source material: PBMCs. The rearrangement uses TRBV5-6 and TRBJ2-5; TRBD2 agrees at 8 bases. CDR3 nucleotides: TGTGCCAGCAGCTCCCCGGGCGGGGGGTACGAGACCCAGTACTTC. Its protein product is CASSSPGGGYETQYF.